The source of this TCR beta chain is a study of cytomegalovirus exposure and HLA in healthy donors. Across the study: An early release of data contained 70 million to 95 million unique TCRs, which came from HLA-typed donors.

Study-wide results and caveats: Prior analysis indicated that the majority of TCR beta V segments exhibited productivity approximately 90% or approximately 30% of the time. The study designated some 180 TCR beta chains cytomegalovirus-associated.

Both 60 Vbeta primers and 13 Jbeta primers went into the PCR. Study processing details: Later work found tens of millions of unique TCR beta chains, with about 10 million shared. The assay was immunoSEQ multiplex PCR, and TCRdb's table has in-frame clones only and misses some. D and trimming come from the DNA, and the V and J calls and clone size come from that table. This table holds about 160,000 clones, roughly 77% found once. Regarding this clone: Antigen: not known. The junction departs from germline at one end; a sequencing error may be responsible. Other DNA sequences in this sample translate to the same CDR3.

CDR3 length equals 14 residues. CDR1 and CDR2 (germline): KGHSH, LQKENI. The material sequenced was PBMCs. V and J are TRBV18 and TRBJ1-1; 7 nucleotides agree with TRBD1. The TCR comes from a woman aged 40 to 50 in good health and CMV-seropositive. CDR3 nucleotides: TGTGCCAGCTCCCTACGCAGGGGGAACACTGAGGCTTTCTTT. Translated: CASSLRRGNTEAFF.